These 14 T cell receptor beta chains share one sample of origin, sequenced in a study of shared clonotypes between healthy human individuals. CD45RO-negative cells were positively selected for CCR7, leaving out terminally differentiated effector memory CD45RA+ cells. Sequencing used immunoSEQ multiplex PCR; TCRdb keeps in-frame clones, though not all of them. The table has under 600,000 clones, roughly 98% seen once; the top ten hold 0.3%. The sample was naive CD8+ T cells sorted from blood. Every receptor here comes from a man younger than 40 in good health.

The CDR3 region has the DNA TGCAGCGTAGGGGACAGTGAAGCTTTCTTT. Translating gives CSVGDSEAFF. The rearrangement joins TRBV29-1 to TRBJ1-1; 7 bases are a match to TRBD1. The CDR3 has 10 amino acids. The ends lost 6 bases at V and 7 bases at J; junction bases unmatched: 2. Germline V gene sequence: CDR1 SQVTM, CDR2 ANQGSEA. The full variable domain, its missing parts supplied by reference TRBV29-1 and TRBJ1-1, is SAVISQKPSRDICQRGTSLTIQCQVDSQVTMMFWYRQQPGQSLTLIATANQGSEATYESGFVIDKFPISRPNLTFSTLTVSNMSPEDSSIYLCSVGDSEAFFGQGTRLTVV.

The V and J genes are TRBV6-6 and TRBJ2-1; 10 bases map to TRBD2. The V segment lost 7 bases and the J segment 9 bases; nucleotides outside the gene matches: 6. Germline-derived CDR1 and CDR2 are MNHNY and SVGAGI (reference sequence). This CDR3 is 13 amino acids long. CDR3 in amino acids: CASTPRLAGEQFF. The CDR3 DNA is TGTGCCAGCACCCCCAGACTAGCGGGTGAGCAGTTCTTC.

The chain is built from TRBV6-6 and TRBJ2-2; D is unresolved. Germline values: CDR1 MNHNY, CDR2 SVGAGI (reference sequence). V was pared by 10 bases and J by 1 base, with 16 bases between. The CDR3 totals 15 residues. In DNA form, the CDR3 reads TGTGCCACCCTCGGCCCTACCGAGAACACCGGGGAGCTGTTTTTT. Translating gives CATLGPTENTGELFF.

The V gene is TRBV5-1, the J gene TRBJ2-7, with D uncertain. Trimming took 3 bases from V and 0 from J, leaving 13 bases between them. This CDR3 contains 15 residues. Germline V gives CDR1 SGHRS, CDR2 YFSETQ. This chain's CDR3 is CASSWSPSSSYEQYF. Here the CDR3 DNA reads TGCGCCAGCAGCTGGAGCCCAAGTAGCTCCTACGAGCAGTACTTC.

This chain connects TRBV7-9 to TRBJ1-2; possible D gene TRBD1, 6 bases. Germline lookup yields CDR1 SEHNR and CDR2 FQNEAQ (reference sequence). V was shortened by 6 bases and J by 8 bases, with 16 bases between the two germline ends. This CDR3 spans 13 amino acids. CDR3 sequence: CASSSQRGEGYTF. The CDR3 DNA is TGTGCCAGCAGTTCTCAGAGGGGGGAAGGCTACACCTTC.

V usage is TRBV7-9 and J usage is TRBJ2-4; D remains ambiguous. Trimming pared 4 bases from V and 6 bases from J, leaving 16 bases between. The CDR3 length is 15 residues. Germline V gives CDR1 SEHNR, CDR2 FQNEAQ (reference sequence). Here the CDR3 DNA reads TGTGCCAGCAGCTCCCCTGGGGTAGACCCAAACATTCAGTACTTC. Amino acid sequence: CASSSPGVDPNIQYF.

The chain's CDR3 is CASSLTNSYEQYF. DNA for the CDR3: TGTGCCAGCAGTTTGACTAACTCCTACGAGCAGTACTTC. The chain links TRBV28 to TRBJ2-7; perhaps TRBD2 as D (5 bases). CDR3 length: 13 amino acids. The ends were cut back, 3 bases at V and 0 bases at J, with 6 bases in the middle. Per germline, CDR1 MDHEN and CDR2 SYDVKM.

The genes are TRBV28 and TRBJ1-2; TRBD1 might be the D (5 bases). The V gene lost 3 bases and the J gene lost 8 bases, with 22 bases spanning the gap. Looked up from germline, CDR1 is MDHEN and CDR2 is SYDVKM. This CDR3 has 16 amino acids. CDR3 residues: CASSLGASWDPRGYTF. Written as DNA, the CDR3 is TGTGCCAGCAGTTTGGGAGCGTCGTGGGACCCCCGCGGCTACACCTTC.

The V and J genes are TRBV5-8 and TRBJ2-1, with D possibly matching TRBD1 (6 bases). This CDR3 spans 15 amino acids. The V gene's germline CDR1 is SGHTS and CDR2 YDEGEE. V lost 3 bases and J 6 bases, leaving 16 bases between the germline ends. The CDR3 here is CASSSDSQGFNEQFF. For the CDR3, the DNA is TGTGCCAGCAGCTCTGACTCTCAGGGGTTCAATGAGCAGTTCTTC.

This sequence joins TRBV6-1 and TRBJ2-7, with D perhaps TRBD1 or TRBD2 (6 bases each). V lost 0 bases, J lost 2 bases, and 11 bases lay in between. This CDR3 comprises 15 residues. Germline CDR1 is MNHNS and CDR2 is SASEGT. This CDR3 is CASSEAEGGTYEQYF. The CDR3 bases are TGTGCCAGCAGTGAAGCTGAGGGGGGTACCTACGAGCAGTACTTC.

The V gene is TRBV5-1, the J gene TRBJ2-7, with 7 positions matching TRBD1. V lost 4 bases to trimming and J lost 4 bases; unmatched junction nucleotides: 11. The CDR3 covers 15 residues. Germline V gives CDR1 SGHRS, CDR2 YFSETQ. The CDR3 nucleotides read TGCGCCAGCAGCCAGGAAACCGGGACAGAATACGAGCAGTACTTC. This encodes CASSQETGTEYEQYF.

The CDR3 here is CASSWGGSGRETQYF. Here the CDR3 DNA reads TGTGCCAGTAGTTGGGGGGGGTCCGGGAGAGAGACCCAGTACTTC. V and J are TRBV19 and TRBJ2-5, with 7 bases identical to TRBD2. The CDR3 consists of 15 residues. V was pared by 5 bases and J by 4 bases, with 10 bases of the junction left unmatched. Germline lookup yields CDR1 LNHDA and CDR2 SQIVND (reference sequence).

The chain couples TRBV11-3 to TRBJ2-7, with D unclear. The V end lost 5 bases, the J end lost 5 bases, and 16 bases lay between the germline ends. CDR3 size: 14 residues. Germline V lookup: CDR1 SGHNT, CDR2 YENEEA. CDR3 coding DNA: TGTGCCAGCAGCCGGAGTGGGTCGGACCACGAGCAGTACTTC. Its translation: CASSRSGSDHEQYF.

This chain connects TRBV28 to TRBJ2-1; 9 bases map to TRBD2. This CDR3 region has 16 residues. Germline-derived CDR1 and CDR2 are MDHEN and SYDVKM. The V segment lost 6 bases and the J segment 7 bases; nucleotides outside the gene matches: 13. CDR3 sequence: CASSQSLAGVWNEQFF. In DNA, the CDR3 is TGTGCCAGCAGCCAATCTTTAGCGGGAGTGTGGAATGAGCAGTTCTTC.